These 28 T cell receptor beta chains were sequenced from one sample in a study of blood T cell repertoires in COVID-19. Sequencing was performed with immunoSEQ multiplex PCR; in TCRdb, only in-frame clones are kept and a portion is missing. The sample comprises some 290,000 clones, 75% to 90% of which are singletons, and 2.5% to 3.5% rests with the top ten. Sequenced: peripheral blood. These receptors were obtained from a woman in her thirties with COVID-19, enrolled during active disease.

This chain joins TRBV3-1 (or the pseudogene TRBV3-2) and TRBJ1-5, with no clear D. Trimming removed 0 bases at V and 7 bases at J, with 7 bases between. CDR3 length: 13 residues. Germline V lookup: CDR1 LGHDT, CDR2 YNNKEL (reference sequence). CDR3 nucleotides: TGTGCCAGCAGCCAAGATGCGGAGCAGCCCCAGCATTTT. As protein: CASSQDAEQPQHF.

The chain combines TRBV30 with TRBJ1-2, with D hard to call. The CDR3 contains 13 residues. V was cut by 0 bases and J by 8 bases, with 13 bases left in between. Germline CDR1 GTSNPN, CDR2 SVGIG (reference sequence). In DNA form, the CDR3 reads TGTGCCTGGAGTGTTAGCAAGGAGGGAGGCTACACCTTC. Encoded protein: CAWSVSKEGGYTF.

The CDR3 sequence: CASRTALQGSHEQYF. The CDR3 coding sequence is TGTGCCAGCAGGACAGCCCTACAGGGGTCCCACGAGCAGTACTTC. V gene TRBV2 combines with J gene TRBJ2-7; 7 bases align to TRBD1. The ends lost 6 bases at V and 5 bases at J; junction bases unmatched: 13. CDR1 and CDR2 from the germline V gene are SNHLY and FYNNEI. The CDR3 length is 15 residues.

The J gene is TRBJ2-7, the V gene TRBV5-1; TRBD2 matches 9 bases. Germline loops: CDR1 SGHRS, CDR2 YFSETQ. V lost 3 bases, J lost 2 bases, and 9 bases stayed unmatched. The CDR3 is 16 amino acids. The DNA for the CDR3 is TGCGCCAGCAGCTCCCTGTCTAGCGGGGAGACCTACGAGCAGTACTTC. This codes for CASSSLSSGETYEQYF. The full variable domain, its missing parts supplied by reference TRBV5-1 and TRBJ2-7, is KAGVTQTPRYLIKTRGQQVTLSCSPISGHRSVSWYQQTPGQGLQFLFEYFSETQRNKGNFPGRFSGRQFSNSRSEMNVSTLELGDSALYLCASSSLSSGETYEQYFGPGTRLTVT.

J is TRBJ2-3 and V is TRBV6-5, with a tentative D call TRBD1 (6 bases). CDR3 length: 14 residues. V was trimmed by 7 bases and J by 6 bases, leaving 17 bases between them. Per the germline V gene, CDR1 is MNHEY and CDR2 is SVGAGI. The CDR3 DNA reads TGTGCCAGCACCTGGGACCCGCAGGGGGATACGCAGTATTTT. Amino acid sequence: CASTWDPQGDTQYF.

The chain joins TRBV2 to TRBJ1-2; no firm D call. The V and J ends lost 1 base and 4 bases respectively, with 10 bases between them. Germline V CDR1 and CDR2: SNHLY, FYNNEI. This CDR3 has 14 amino acids. CDR3 amino acids: CASSEDVTIYGYTF. Written as DNA, the CDR3 is TGTGCCAGCAGTGAAGACGTGACTATCTATGGCTACACCTTC.

The gene calls are TRBV7-9 and TRBJ1-1; TRBD1 matches at 9 bases. This CDR3 spans 17 amino acids. The germline CDR1 and CDR2 sequences are SEHNR and FQNEAQ (reference sequence). The V segment lost 5 bases and the J segment 1 base; nucleotides outside the gene matches: 11. The CDR3 is CASSLPGTGLKNTEAFF. The CDR3 coding sequence is TGTGCCAGCAGCCTTCCCGGGACAGGGTTAAAGAACACTGAAGCTTTCTTT.

The chain employs TRBV29-1 and TRBJ2-1, with D unresolved. CDR3 length: 12 amino acids. V gave up 4 bases and J gave up 5 bases, with 9 bases separating them. From germline, CDR1 is SQVTM and CDR2 ANQGSEA. The CDR3 region is CSVGNSHNEQFF. The DNA for the CDR3 is TGCAGCGTTGGAAACAGCCACAATGAGCAGTTCTTC.

As concerns this clone: A much more abundant neighbour one base away suggests this may be a read error. V is TRBV9 and J is TRBJ1-2; D is undetermined. Trimming removed 0 bases from V and 1 base from J, with 4 bases in between. This CDR3 is built from 13 residues. Germline V gene sequence: CDR1 SGDLS, CDR2 YYNGEE. For the CDR3, the DNA is TGTGCCAGCAGCGTAGACAGTAACTATGGCTACACCTTC. Amino acids: CASSVDSNYGYTF.

The V and J genes are TRBV7-2 and TRBJ2-7, with D uncertain. Germline lookup yields CDR1 SGHTA and CDR2 FQGNSA. V lost 5 bases and J lost 4, with 15 bases in between. The CDR3 runs to 14 residues. The CDR3 DNA is TGTGCCAGCAGCCCCCTTCGGGTGTTTTACGAGCAGTACTTC. Translating gives CASSPLRVFYEQYF.

This clone was picked up one time. The chain employs TRBV5-1 and TRBJ2-3, with D tentatively TRBD2 (5 bases). This CDR3 is 15 amino acids long. Trimming removed 4 bases at V and 2 bases at J, with 14 bases between. Germline assignment: CDR1 SGHRS and CDR2 YFSETQ. This CDR3 reads CASSPGFGFTDTQYF. The CDR3 DNA is TGCGCCAGCAGCCCGGGGTTTGGTTTCACAGATACGCAGTATTTT.

The chain joins TRBV12-3 or TRBV12-4 to TRBJ2-7, with D possibly matching TRBD2 (5 bases). V was trimmed by 5 bases and J by 2 bases, leaving 10 bases between them. CDR3 size: 13 residues. CDR3 loop: CASSPGSAYEQYF. The CDR3, as DNA: TGTGCCAGCAGTCCGGGATCCGCCTACGAGCAGTACTTC.

The chain combines TRBV6-4 with TRBJ2-1; a possible D gene is TRBD1 (5 bases). CDR1 and CDR2 from the germline V gene are MRHNA and SNTAGT. This CDR3 is 18 amino acids long. V lost 2 bases and J 2 bases, leaving 19 bases between the germline ends. CDR3 DNA sequence: TGTGCCAGCAGTGACCCCCGGACAAAACCCAGGACCTACAATGAGCAGTTCTTC. It translates to CASSDPRTKPRTYNEQFF.

The J gene is TRBJ2-3, the V gene TRBV6-5; 8 bases agree with TRBD2. The CDR3 loop spans 15 amino acids. Per germline, CDR1 MNHEY and CDR2 SVGAGI. V lost 6 bases, J lost 2 bases, and 7 bases stayed unmatched. The CDR3 here is CASSVAGLPTDTQYF. The CDR3 region has the DNA TGTGCCAGCAGCGTAGCGGGACTTCCCACAGATACGCAGTATTTT.

This chain connects TRBV19 to TRBJ2-3; perhaps TRBD1 as D (5 bases). This CDR3 region has 12 residues. Germline CDR1 is LNHDA and CDR2 is SQIVND (reference sequence). V shed 8 bases and J shed 5 bases, with 11 bases lying between them. CDR3 residues: CASGKRGDTQYF. CDR3 DNA sequence: TGTGCCAGTGGAAAAAGGGGAGATACGCAGTATTTT.

Comments on this clone: The same CDR3 is also encoded by other DNA sequences in this sample. This sequence joins TRBV10-2 and TRBJ2-7; D is perhaps TRBD2 (6 bases). V was cut by 7 bases and J by 2 bases, with 18 bases left in between. Germline-derived CDR1 and CDR2 are WSHSY and SAAADI. The CDR3 spans 15 residues. The CDR3: CASNQGGSGPYEQYF. In nucleotides, the CDR3 is TGCGCCAGCAACCAGGGAGGAAGCGGCCCCTACGAGCAGTACTTC.

The V gene is TRBV30, the J gene TRBJ1-2; 11 nucleotides match TRBD1. J lost 1 base, V lost 2 bases, and 12 bases had no gene match. This CDR3 contains 18 residues. Germline loops: CDR1 GTSNPN, CDR2 SVGIG (reference sequence). In DNA, the CDR3 is TGTGCCTGGAGTAGGGCAATTACCGGGACAGGGGGTAACTATGGCTACACCTTC. Translation: CAWSRAITGTGGNYGYTF.

V usage is TRBV14 and J usage is TRBJ2-5; D may be TRBD2 (5 bases). The CDR3 sequence is 15 residues long. V gave up 1 base and J gave up 5 bases, with 14 bases separating them. Germline CDR1 SGHDN, CDR2 FVKESK. CDR3: CASSQASGTGETQYF. CDR3 nucleotide sequence: TGTGCCAGCAGCCAAGCCTCGGGCACGGGGGAGACCCAGTACTTC.

This chain connects TRBV9 to TRBJ2-3, with 13 positions matching TRBD2. The trim removed 0 bases at V and 5 bases at J, leaving 6 bases unmatched. CDR3 length equals 17 residues. CDR1 is SGDLS, CDR2 YYNGEE, per germline. The CDR3 bases are TGTGCCAGCAGCGTAGCCGGACTAGCGGGAGTGGTAGATACGCAGTATTTT. It is translated as CASSVAGLAGVVDTQYF. Variable domain in full (rest from reference TRBV9 and TRBJ2-3): DSGVTQTPKHLITATGQRVTLRCSPRSGDLSVYWYQQSLDQGLQFLIQYYNGEERAKGNILERFSAQQFPDLHSELNLSSLELGDSALYFCASSVAGLAGVVDTQYFGPGTRLTVL.

V usage is TRBV11-3 and J usage is TRBJ2-7; 9 bases are a match to TRBD2. The V gene end was trimmed by 5 bases and the J gene end by 5 bases; junction bases not matched to a gene: 7. This CDR3 has 14 amino acids. Germline values: CDR1 SGHNT, CDR2 YENEEA. The CDR3 region is CASSKGGLAHEQYF. The CDR3 DNA sequence: TGTGCCAGCAGCAAAGGGGGACTAGCCCACGAGCAGTACTTC.

V and J are TRBV19 and TRBJ2-1, with D maybe TRBD1 (6 bases). The CDR3 has 12 residues. Germline CDR1 LNHDA, CDR2 SQIVND (reference sequence). Trimming removed 3 bases at V and 13 bases at J, with 13 bases between. DNA for the CDR3: TGTGCCAGTAGTATGGGGGCGTTAGAACAGTTCTTC. Amino acids: CASSMGALEQFF.

The J gene is TRBJ1-1, the V gene TRBV5-5; perhaps TRBD1 as D (5 bases). The V gene lost 6 bases and the J gene lost 8 bases, with 17 bases spanning the gap. The CDR3 extends over 13 amino acids. CDR1 and CDR2 (germline): SGHKS, YYEKEE (reference sequence). The CDR3 coding sequence is TGTGCCAGCACCACCGGGGGACGAAGGGAAGCTTTCTTT. It is translated as CASTTGGRREAFF.

The CDR3 sequence is CASSHQKKVSGGYETNNQPQHF. As DNA, the CDR3 is TGTGCCAGTAGTCATCAAAAGAAGGTCTCAGGGGGTTATGAGACTAACAATCAGCCCCAGCATTTT. The chain has TRBV19 and TRBJ1-5; 7 bases are a match to TRBD1. CDR1 and CDR2 from the germline V gene are LNHDA and SQIVND (reference sequence). V gave up 5 bases and J gave up 3 bases; unmatched junction bases: 28. There are 22 residues in the CDR3.

V and J are TRBV24-1 and TRBJ2-2, with a tentative D call TRBD2 (6 bases). The CDR3 totals 15 residues. CDR1 is KGHDR, CDR2 SFDVKD, per germline. With 5 bases removed from V and 3 bases from J, the gap between germline ends came to 12 bases. The CDR3: CATSGLSGYTGELFF. The CDR3 DNA sequence: TGTGCCACCAGTGGTCTTAGCGGTTACACCGGGGAGCTGTTTTTT.

The gene calls are TRBV12-1 and TRBJ2-2; TRBD2 is the table's D call, not checked against the DNA. TRBV12-1 is marked as a pseudogene. This CDR3 region has 19 residues. The CDR3: CASSHPPRCGARETGELFF. The CDR3 region has the DNA TGTGCCAGCAGCCACCCCCCAAGATGCGGGGCGAGGGAAACCGGGGAGCTGTTTTTT.

In its sample, this clone was seen a few times. This sequence joins TRBV10-2 and TRBJ2-7; D uncertain. The V end was cut by 3 bases, the J end by 0 bases, with 12 bases between. Per germline, CDR1 WSHSY and CDR2 SAAADI. This CDR3 is built from 15 residues. The CDR3 coding sequence is TGCGCCAGCAGTGACCCAGATCAATTCTCCTACGAGCAGTACTTC. It encodes CASSDPDQFSYEQYF.

The chain is built from TRBV28 and TRBJ2-7, with D unresolved. Germline lookup yields CDR1 MDHEN and CDR2 SYDVKM. The V gene lost 6 bases and the J gene lost 6 bases, with 18 bases spanning the gap. This CDR3 spans 14 amino acids. CDR3 sequence (DNA): TGTGCCAGCAGGAAAGATAATAACTTGAGCGAGCAGTACTTC. It codes for CASRKDNNLSEQYF.

This sequence joins TRBV7-3 and TRBJ2-2; 9 bases line up with TRBD1. The germline gives CDR1 SGHTA, CDR2 FQGTGA. V shed 5 bases, J shed 5 bases, and the junction held 9 bases outside the gene matches. This CDR3 spans 16 amino acids. The CDR3 sequence: CASSPWTGAGTGELFF. The CDR3 DNA reads TGTGCCAGCAGCCCATGGACAGGGGCGGGAACCGGGGAGCTGTTTTTT.